Listed below are T cell receptor beta chains from one sample, sequenced in a study of memory CD4+ T cells and cytomegalovirus serostatus. Clones were sequenced by immunoSEQ multiplex PCR, and TCRdb holds only the in-frame ones, with some missing. The data contain 56,000 or so clones, about 78% of them singletons. Sample: memory CD4+ T cells from blood. All receptors come from an adult in good health and CMV-seronegative. Some clones in this sample may be carry-over from other donors' samples. The CDR3 runs from the conserved cysteine through the conserved F or W. A D gene is named only where the DNA matches it firmly. For some rows the clone size is stated as once, few or many, or as a class when expanded; others skip it.

J,D,V,size,CDR3,DNA
TRBJ2-5,NA,TRBV19,NA,CASSPGTSQETQYF,TGTGCCAGTAGCCCCGGGACTTCCCAAGAGACCCAGTACTTC
TRBJ1-5,NA,TRBV9,NA,CASSATGFSPQHF,TGTGCCAGCAGCGCCACCGGGTTCAGCCCCCAGCATTTT
TRBJ2-7,NA,TRBV5-1,NA,CASSFLGEQYF,TGCGCCAGCAGCTTTTTGGGCGAGCAGTACTTC
TRBJ1-2,TRBD1,TRBV7-9,NA,CASSTTGNYGYTF,TGTGCCAGCAGTACGACAGGGAACTATGGCTACACCTTC
TRBJ2-1,TRBD2,TRBV4-2,NA,CASSTSGRTDYNEQFF,TGTGCCAGCAGCACTAGCGGGAGGACCGATTACAATGAGCAGTTCTTC
TRBJ2-3,NA,TRBV5-1,NA,CASSLNPRDTQYF,TGCGCCAGCAGCTTAAACCCCAGAGATACGCAGTATTTT
TRBJ1-4,NA,TRBV5-1,NA,CASSLYGTTNEKLFF,TGCGCCAGCAGCTTGTACGGAACAACTAATGAAAAACTGTTTTTT
TRBJ1-5,NA,TRBV6-1,NA,CASSELPKGFYSNQPQHF,TGTGCCAGCAGTGAATTACCTAAGGGATTTTATAGCAATCAGCCCCAGCATTTT
TRBJ1-2,NA,TRBV10-1,NA,CASSDLRDYGYTF,TGCGCCAGCAGTGATTTGAGGGACTATGGCTACACCTTC
TRBJ2-7,TRBD2,TRBV5-1,NA,CASSQTGTSGMGEQYF,TGCGCCAGCAGCCAGACAGGGACTAGCGGGATGGGGGAACAGTACTTC
TRBJ1-4,TRBD1,TRBV11-2,NA,CASSHPYRDSGEKLFF,TGTGCCAGCAGCCACCCTTACCGGGACAGTGGAGAAAAACTGTTTTTT
TRBJ1-2,NA,TRBV9,once,CASSVAATDHYGYTF,TGTGCCAGCAGCGTAGCCGCCACAGATCACTATGGCTACACCTTC
TRBJ1-1,NA,TRBV10-3,few,CAISEDWNTEAFF,TGTGCCATCAGTGAAGACTGGAACACTGAAGCTTTCTTT
TRBJ1-3,NA,TRBV9,NA,CASSVQGIGNTIYF,TGTGCCAGCAGCGTACAGGGAATCGGAAACACCATATATTTT
TRBJ2-2,TRBD1,TRBV11-2,once,CASSPRGQGNTGELFF,TGTGCCAGCAGCCCCCGGGGACAGGGGAACACCGGGGAGCTGTTTTTT
TRBJ2-2,NA,TRBV10-3,NA,CAITGGGLRRELFF,TGTGCCATCACCGGAGGAGGGTTGAGACGGGAGCTGTTTTTT
TRBJ1-2,NA,TRBV18,NA,CASSRSLTENYGYTF,TGTGCCAGCTCACGTTCCTTGACAGAAAACTATGGCTACACCTTC
TRBJ1-1,TRBD1,TRBV6-1,NA,CASSVPTGGIGAFF,TGTGCCAGCAGTGTCCCGACAGGGGGTATTGGAGCTTTCTTT
TRBJ2-5,TRBD1,TRBV5-1,NA,CASSMGQGEETQYF,TGCGCCAGCAGCATGGGACAGGGAGAAGAGACCCAGTACTTC
TRBJ2-1,TRBD2,TRBV4-1,NA,CASSQLPGLAAAYNEQFF,TGCGCCAGCAGCCAACTACCCGGACTAGCGGCAGCCTACAATGAGCAGTTCTTC
TRBJ2-7,TRBD2,TRBV7-9,NA,CASSLARGGARPWDEQYF,TGTGCCAGCAGCTTAGCCCGCGGGGGGGCGCGCCCATGGGACGAGCAGTACTTC
TRBJ2-5,TRBD1,TRBV30,NA,CAWSTGQGNGQTQYF,TGTGCCTGGAGTACGGGACAGGGAAACGGACAGACCCAGTACTTC
TRBJ1-1,NA,TRBV29-1,few,CSARDETEAFF,TGCAGCGCAAGAGACGAGACTGAAGCTTTCTTT
TRBJ2-2,TRBD2,TRBV5-1,NA,CASSLGLAAITGELFF,TGCGCCAGCAGCCTGGGACTAGCGGCTATCACCGGGGAGCTGTTTTTT
TRBJ1-1,NA,TRBV7-6,NA,CASSSGRGGTEAFF,TGTGCCAGCAGCTCCGGTCGGGGCGGCACTGAAGCTTTCTTT
TRBJ2-7,TRBD1,TRBV6-5,NA,CASSRNRQGYEQYF,TGTGCCAGCAGCCGCAATAGACAGGGCTACGAGCAGTACTTC
TRBJ1-1,NA,TRBV29-1,NA,CSVGREGTEAFF,TGCAGCGTTGGGAGGGAGGGCACTGAAGCTTTCTTT
TRBJ1-4,TRBD1,TRBV19,NA,CASSVSGTGSEKLFF,TGTGCCAGTAGTGTCTCCGGGACAGGCTCTGAAAAACTGTTTTTT
TRBJ1-3,NA,TRBV7-2,few,CASSSGLNSGNTIYF,TGTGCCAGCAGCTCTGGCCTGAACTCTGGAAACACCATATATTTT
TRBJ2-3,NA,TRBV19,NA,CASSPPDYASTDTQYF,TGTGCCAGTAGTCCTCCGGACTACGCTAGCACAGATACGCAGTATTTT
TRBJ1-3,NA,TRBV11-2,NA,CASSHRSSGNTIYF,TGTGCCAGCAGCCATAGGAGCTCTGGAAACACCATATATTTT
TRBJ2-4,TRBD1,TRBV5-1,NA,CASSLGDRAKNIQYF,TGCGCCAGCAGCTTGGGGGACAGGGCCAAAAACATTCAGTACTTC
TRBJ2-5,TRBD1,TRBV5-4,NA,CASSSGTGSAAQYF,TGTGCCAGCAGTTCCGGGACAGGGTCCGCGGCCCAGTACTTC
TRBJ1-2,NA,TRBV5-1,NA,CASSTLDTSYGYTF,TGCGCCAGCAGCACCCTCGACACATCCTATGGCTACACCTTC
TRBJ1-3,NA,TRBV21-1,once,CASSYISPSGGPGNTIYF,TGTGCCAGCAGCTACATTAGCCCTTCAGGGGGCCCGGGAAACACCATATATTTT
TRBJ2-7,NA,TRBV21-1,NA,CASRGRGRTEQYF,TGTGCCAGCAGGGGGAGGGGCCGGACGGAGCAGTACTTC
TRBJ2-1,TRBD2,TRBV4-3,few,CASSQAPTSGTYNEQFF,TGCGCCAGCAGCCAAGCACCAACTAGCGGGACTTACAATGAGCAGTTCTTC
TRBJ2-5,NA,TRBV27,once,CATRGVDETQYF,TGTGCCACCCGCGGGGTTGATGAGACCCAGTACTTC
TRBJ1-2,TRBD1,TRBV5-1,NA,CASSVGQANYGYTF,TGCGCCAGCAGCGTGGGACAGGCGAACTATGGCTACACCTTC
TRBJ2-3,TRBD2,TRBV5-1,NA,CASSRQLAGGTDTQYF,TGCGCCAGCAGCCGGCAACTAGCGGGGGGAACAGATACGCAGTATTTT
TRBJ2-3,NA,TRBV27,NA,CASSLFATWGASGSTDTQYF,TGTGCCAGCAGTTTATTTGCCACTTGGGGGGCCAGCGGGAGCACAGATACGCAGTATTTT
TRBJ1-1,NA,TRBV20-1,NA,CSASEQDEAFF,TGCAGTGCTAGTGAACAGGATGAAGCTTTCTTT
TRBJ2-2,NA,TRBV2,NA,CASARSRVGTGELFF,TGTGCCAGCGCGAGGTCCAGGGTTGGGACCGGGGAGCTGTTTTTT
TRBJ2-7,NA,TRBV2,NA,CASSRWGGAFEQYF,TGTGCCAGCAGTCGGTGGGGGGGGGCCTTCGAGCAGTACTTC
TRBJ1-5,NA,TRBV2,NA,CASSETTSNQPQHF,TGTGCCAGCAGTGAGACGACGAGCAATCAGCCCCAGCATTTT
TRBJ1-1,NA,TRBV7-9,few,CASRRQANTEAFF,TGTGCCAGCCGCAGACAGGCGAACACTGAAGCTTTCTTT
TRBJ2-3,TRBD1,TRBV11-2,NA,CASSSYRGRADTQYF,TGTGCCAGCAGCTCGTACAGGGGTAGGGCAGATACGCAGTATTTT
TRBJ2-3,NA,TRBV4-3,once,CASSAQGKTDTQYF,TGCGCCAGCAGCGCCCAGGGGAAGACAGATACGCAGTATTTT
TRBJ2-5,TRBD1,TRBV10-3,NA,CAISDPLGPGGWETQYF,TGTGCCATCAGTGATCCTCTTGGGCCAGGGGGCTGGGAGACCCAGTACTTC